The present entry profiles one T cell receptor beta chain with its context. The source of the sample is a study of T cells in tuberculosis. Cells were sorted from thawed PBMC rested overnight and stained with GMM-loaded CD1B tetramer, viability dye and anti-CD3. The lipid loaded on the CD1B tetramers was C32 glucose monomycolate from Rhodococcus equi. Germline values: CDR1 SGHAT, CDR2 FQNNGV. CDR3 length: 15 amino acids. The V and J ends lost 7 bases and 1 base, in that order; junction bases with no gene match: 9. The repertoire was sequenced with immunoSEQ multiplex PCR; TCRdb's copy has only in-frame clones and lacks some. The table shows about 88,000 clones, with approximately 91% occurring only once.

The TCR was taken from an adult woman with latent tuberculosis. What was sequenced was CD1b-GMM tetramer-negative cells sorted from PBMCs. This sequence joins TRBV11-2 and TRBJ2-7, with 8 bases that match TRBD1. The CDR3 DNA follows: TGTGCCAGCACCCAGACAACAGGGGGGTCCTACGAGCAGTACTTC. Translating gives CASTQTTGGSYEQYF.